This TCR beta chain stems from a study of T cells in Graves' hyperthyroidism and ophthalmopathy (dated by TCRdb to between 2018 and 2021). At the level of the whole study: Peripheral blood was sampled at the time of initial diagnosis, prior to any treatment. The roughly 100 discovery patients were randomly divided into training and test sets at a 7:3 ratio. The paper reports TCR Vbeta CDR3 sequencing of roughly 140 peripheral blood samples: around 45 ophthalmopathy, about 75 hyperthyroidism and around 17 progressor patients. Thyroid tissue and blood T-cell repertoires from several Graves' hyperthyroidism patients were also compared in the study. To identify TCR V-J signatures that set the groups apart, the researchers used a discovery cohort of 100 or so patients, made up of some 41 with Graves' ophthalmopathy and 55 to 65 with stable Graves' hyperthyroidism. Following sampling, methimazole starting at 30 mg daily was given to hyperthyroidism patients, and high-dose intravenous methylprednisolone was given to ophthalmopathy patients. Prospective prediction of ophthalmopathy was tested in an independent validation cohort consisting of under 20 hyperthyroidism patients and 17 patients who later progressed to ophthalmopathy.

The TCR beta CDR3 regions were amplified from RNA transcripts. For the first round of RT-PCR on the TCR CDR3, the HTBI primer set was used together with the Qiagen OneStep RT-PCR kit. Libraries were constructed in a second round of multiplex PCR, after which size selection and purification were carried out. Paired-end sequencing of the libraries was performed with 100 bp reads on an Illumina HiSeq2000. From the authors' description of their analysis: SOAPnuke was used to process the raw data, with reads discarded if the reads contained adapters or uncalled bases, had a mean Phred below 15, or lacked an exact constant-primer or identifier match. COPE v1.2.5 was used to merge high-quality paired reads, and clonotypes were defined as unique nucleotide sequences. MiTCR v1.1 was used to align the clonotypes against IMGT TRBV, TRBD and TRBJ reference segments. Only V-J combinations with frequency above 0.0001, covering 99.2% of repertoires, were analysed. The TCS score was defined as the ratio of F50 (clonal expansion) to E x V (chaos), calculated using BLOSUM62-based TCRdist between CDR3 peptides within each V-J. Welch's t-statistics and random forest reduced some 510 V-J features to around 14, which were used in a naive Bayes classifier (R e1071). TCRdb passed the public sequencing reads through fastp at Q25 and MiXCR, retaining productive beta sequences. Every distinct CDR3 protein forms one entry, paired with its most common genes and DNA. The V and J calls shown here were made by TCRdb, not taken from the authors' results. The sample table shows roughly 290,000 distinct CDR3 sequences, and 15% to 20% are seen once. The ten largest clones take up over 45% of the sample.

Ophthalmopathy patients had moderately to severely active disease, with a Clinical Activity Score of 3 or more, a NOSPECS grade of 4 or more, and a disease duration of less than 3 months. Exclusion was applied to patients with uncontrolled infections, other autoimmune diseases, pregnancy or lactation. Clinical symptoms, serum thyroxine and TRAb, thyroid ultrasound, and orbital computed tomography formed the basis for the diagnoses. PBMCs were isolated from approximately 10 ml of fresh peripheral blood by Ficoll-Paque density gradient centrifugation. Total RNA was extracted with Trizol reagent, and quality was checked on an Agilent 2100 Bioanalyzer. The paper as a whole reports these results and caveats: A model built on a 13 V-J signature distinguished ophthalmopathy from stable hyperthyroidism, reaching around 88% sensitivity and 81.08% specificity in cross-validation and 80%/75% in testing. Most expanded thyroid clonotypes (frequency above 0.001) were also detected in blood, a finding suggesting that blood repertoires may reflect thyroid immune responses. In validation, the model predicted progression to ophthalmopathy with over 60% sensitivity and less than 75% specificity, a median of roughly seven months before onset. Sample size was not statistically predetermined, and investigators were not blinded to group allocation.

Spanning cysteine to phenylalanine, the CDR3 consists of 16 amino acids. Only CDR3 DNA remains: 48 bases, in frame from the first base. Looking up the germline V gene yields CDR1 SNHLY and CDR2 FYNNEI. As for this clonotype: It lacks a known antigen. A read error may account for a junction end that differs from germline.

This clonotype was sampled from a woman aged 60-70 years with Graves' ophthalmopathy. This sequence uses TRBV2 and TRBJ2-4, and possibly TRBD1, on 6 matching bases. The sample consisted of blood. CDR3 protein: CASEDQPRGTKNIQYF. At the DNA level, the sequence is TGTGCCAGCGAGGACCAACCCAGGGGTACCAAGAACATTCAGTACTTC.